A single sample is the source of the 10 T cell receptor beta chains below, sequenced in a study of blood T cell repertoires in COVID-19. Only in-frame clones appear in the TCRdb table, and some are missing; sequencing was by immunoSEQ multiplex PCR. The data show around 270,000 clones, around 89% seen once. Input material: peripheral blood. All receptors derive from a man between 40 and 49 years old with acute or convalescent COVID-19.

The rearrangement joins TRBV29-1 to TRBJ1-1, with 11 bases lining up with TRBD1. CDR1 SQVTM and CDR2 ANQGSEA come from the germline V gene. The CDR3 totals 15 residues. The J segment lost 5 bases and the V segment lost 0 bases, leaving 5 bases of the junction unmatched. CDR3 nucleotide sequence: TGCAGCGTTGAAGAAGCGTGGGACAGGGGGACTGAAGCTTTCTTT. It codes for CSVEEAWDRGTEAFF.

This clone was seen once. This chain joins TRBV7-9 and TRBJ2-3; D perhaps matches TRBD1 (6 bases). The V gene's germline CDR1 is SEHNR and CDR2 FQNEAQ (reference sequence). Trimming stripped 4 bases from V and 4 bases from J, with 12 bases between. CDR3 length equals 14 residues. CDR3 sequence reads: CASSSLAGADTQYF. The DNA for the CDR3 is TGTGCCAGCAGCTCCCTTGCAGGGGCAGATACGCAGTATTTT.

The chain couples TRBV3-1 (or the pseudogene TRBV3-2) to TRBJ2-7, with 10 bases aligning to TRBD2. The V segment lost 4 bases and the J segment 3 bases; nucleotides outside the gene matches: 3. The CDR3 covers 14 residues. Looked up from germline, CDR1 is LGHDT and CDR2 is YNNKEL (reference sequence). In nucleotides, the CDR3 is TGTGCCAGCAGCCCGGGACTAGCGTTCTACGAGCAGTACTTC. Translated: CASSPGLAFYEQYF.

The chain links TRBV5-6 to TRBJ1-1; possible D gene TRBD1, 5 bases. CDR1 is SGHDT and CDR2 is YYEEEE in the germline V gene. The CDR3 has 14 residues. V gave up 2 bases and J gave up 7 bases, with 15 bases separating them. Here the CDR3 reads CASSLGDRTDEAFF. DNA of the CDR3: TGTGCCAGCAGCTTAGGGGATAGGACCGATGAAGCTTTCTTT.

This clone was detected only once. CDR3 nucleotides: TGTGCCAGCAGGGAGTGGGGGCGGTCACCCCTCCACTTT. Amino acids: CASREWGRSPLHF. The rearrangement links TRBV2 to TRBJ1-6, with a tentative D call TRBD1 (6 bases). The V and J ends lost 6 bases and 10 bases respectively, with 13 bases between them. The CDR3 consists of 13 residues. Germline-derived CDR1 and CDR2 are SNHLY and FYNNEI. The full variable domain, completed using reference TRBV2 and TRBJ1-6, is EPEVTQTPSHQVTQMGQEVILRCVPISNHLYFYWYRQILGQKVEFLVSFYNNEISEKSEIFDDQFSVERPDGSNFTLKIRSTKLEDSAMYFCASREWGRSPLHFGNGTRLTVT.

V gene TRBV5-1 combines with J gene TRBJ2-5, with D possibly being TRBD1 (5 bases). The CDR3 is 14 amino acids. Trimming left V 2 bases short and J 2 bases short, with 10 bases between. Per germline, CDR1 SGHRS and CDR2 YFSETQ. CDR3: CASSFGAGQETQYF. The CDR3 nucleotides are TGCGCCAGCAGCTTTGGGGCAGGGCAAGAGACCCAGTACTTC.

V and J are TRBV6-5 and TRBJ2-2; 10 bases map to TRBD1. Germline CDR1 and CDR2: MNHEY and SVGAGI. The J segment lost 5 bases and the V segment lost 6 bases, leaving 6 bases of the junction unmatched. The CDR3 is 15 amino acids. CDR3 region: CASRRQGAGTGELFF. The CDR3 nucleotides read TGTGCCAGCAGGAGACAGGGGGCCGGAACCGGGGAGCTGTTTTTT.

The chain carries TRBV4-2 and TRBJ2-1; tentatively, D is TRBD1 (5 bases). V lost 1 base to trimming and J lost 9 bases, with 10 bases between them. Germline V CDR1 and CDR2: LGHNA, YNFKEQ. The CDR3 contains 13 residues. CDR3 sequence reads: CASSQVDQGEQFF. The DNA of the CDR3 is TGTGCCAGCAGCCAAGTGGATCAGGGTGAGCAGTTCTTC.

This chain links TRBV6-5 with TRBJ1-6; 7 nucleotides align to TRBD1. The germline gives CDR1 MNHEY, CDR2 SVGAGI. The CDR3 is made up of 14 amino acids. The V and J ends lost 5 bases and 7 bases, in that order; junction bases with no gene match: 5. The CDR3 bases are TGTGCCAGCAGTCCGGACAGGAGGAATTCACCCCTCCACTTT. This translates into CASSPDRRNSPLHF.

CDR3 in amino acids: CASSSTGLGAYEQYF. CDR3 bases: TGTGCCAGCAGTTCCACGGGACTAGGAGCCTACGAGCAGTACTTC. The chain joins TRBV27 to TRBJ2-7; TRBD2 matches at 8 bases. V trimming: 4 bases; J trimming: 2 bases; junction bases outside the gene matches: 7. The germline V gene encodes CDR1 MNHEY and CDR2 SMNVEV (reference sequence). This CDR3 has 15 amino acids.